The next 17 T cell receptor beta chains were all read from a single sample in a study of cytomegalovirus exposure and HLA in healthy donors (TCRdb year 2017). The library was obtained by the immunoSEQ multiplex PCR assay. A mixture of 60 forward primers for TCR Vbeta segments and 13 reverse primers for TCR Jbeta segments was used in the multiplex PCR. TCRdb mirrors the immuneACCESS table, restricted to in-frame sequences. Some clones are absent from its copies; in checked studies, under half trace to an unresolved V gene, and the reason for the others is unknown. For this sample there are approximately 110,000 clones; about 15% appear just once. Roughly 0.79% of the sample lies in the top ten. The specimen sequenced was PBMCs. The receptors come from a female donor in good health and CMV-seronegative.

The V and J genes are TRBV10-3 and TRBJ2-2; TRBD1 agrees at 7 bases. CDR3 length equals 14 residues. The V segment lost 10 bases and the J segment 1 base; nucleotides outside the gene matches: 6. CDR1 is ENHRY, CDR2 SYGVKD, per germline. The CDR3 loop reads CATVRQGNTGELFF. The DNA of the CDR3 is TGTGCCACTGTCCGACAGGGGAACACCGGGGAGCTGTTTTTT.

In its sample, this clone was seen a few times. The chain carries TRBV25-1 and TRBJ2-3, with D unresolved. This CDR3 contains 15 residues. CDR1 and CDR2 from the germline V gene are MGHDK and SYGVNS. Trimming left V 4 bases short and J 3 bases short, with 14 bases between. The CDR3 loop reads CASSGKGAKTDTQYF. The CDR3 DNA follows: TGTGCCAGCAGTGGAAAAGGAGCGAAGACAGATACGCAGTATTTT.

The CDR3 protein is CASSQDPWGSGVSYEQYF. CDR3 sequence (DNA): TGCGCCAGCAGCCAAGATCCGTGGGGTAGCGGGGTATCCTACGAGCAGTACTTC. The gene calls are TRBV4-3 and TRBJ2-7; 8 bases map to TRBD2. The CDR3 is 18 residues long. The germline gives CDR1 LGHNA, CDR2 YSLEER. The trim removed 0 bases at V and 1 base at J, leaving 11 bases unmatched.

The rearrangement uses TRBV5-1 and TRBJ2-3; D perhaps matches TRBD2 (6 bases). CDR1 and CDR2 (germline): SGHRS, YFSETQ. The CDR3 loop spans 14 amino acids. The V end lost 4 bases, the J end lost 2 bases, and 11 bases lay between the germline ends. In nucleotides, the CDR3 is TGCGCCAGCAGCGGGCGGGGAATCACAGATACGCAGTATTTT. Translated, it gives CASSGRGITDTQYF.

This clone was found a few times. This chain joins TRBV5-6 and TRBJ1-5, with 12 bases matching TRBD1. CDR3 length: 15 residues. Germline V gives CDR1 SGHDT, CDR2 YYEEEE. Germline trimming cut 5 bases from V and 6 bases from J; bases unmatched to any gene: 6. The CDR3 bases are TGTGCCAGCAGAAAGGGACAGGGGGCCCTTCAGCCCCAGCATTTT. It codes for CASRKGQGALQPQHF.

This clone was found a few times. The chain couples TRBV7-2 to TRBJ2-7, with a weak D call TRBD1 (6 bases). This CDR3 has 16 amino acids. Germline loops: CDR1 SGHTA, CDR2 FQGNSA. V was pared by 5 bases and J by 5 bases, with 22 bases between. This chain's CDR3 is CASSTIPGQGLDEQYF. The DNA for the CDR3 is TGTGCCAGCAGCACCATCCCCGGGCAGGGGCTGGACGAGCAGTACTTC.

This clone was counted a few times. The CDR3 sequence is CSASEITTQYF. CDR3 nucleotide sequence: TGCAGTGCTAGCGAAATTACTACGCAGTACTTC. This chain connects TRBV20-1 to TRBJ2-7; D gene ambiguous. Germline V gene data show CDR1 as DFQATT and CDR2 as SNEGSKA (reference sequence). CDR3 size: 11 residues. V dropped 3 bases and J dropped 9 bases, with 12 bases sitting between them.

There are a few counts of this clone. The chain has TRBV5-6 and TRBJ1-5; D gene ambiguous. Per the germline V gene, CDR1 is SGHDT and CDR2 is YYEEEE. The CDR3 loop spans 13 amino acids. The V and J ends lost 1 base and 4 bases respectively, with 6 bases between them. The DNA for the CDR3 is TGTGCCAGCAGCTTGTCGGGGAATCAGCCCCAGCATTTT. It yields the protein CASSLSGNQPQHF.

The chain employs TRBV29-1 and TRBJ1-2; D is ambiguous. Germline lookup yields CDR1 SQVTM and CDR2 ANQGSEA. The CDR3 totals 12 residues. V was shortened by 6 bases and J by 4 bases, with 12 bases between the two germline ends. This CDR3 is CSVETNFYGYTF. Here the CDR3 DNA reads TGCAGCGTCGAGACAAATTTCTATGGCTACACCTTC.

The sample holds a few counts of this clone. The rearrangement links TRBV27 to TRBJ1-2; 12 bases align to TRBD1. Trimming at V came to 7 bases and at J to 8 bases, leaving 11 bases not matched to a gene. Per germline, CDR1 MNHEY and CDR2 SMNVEV (reference sequence). The length of the CDR3 is 15 residues. The CDR3 loop is CASNSGTGGAWGYTF. CDR3 DNA sequence: TGTGCCAGCAACTCCGGGACAGGGGGCGCGTGGGGCTACACCTTC.

In its sample, this clone was seen a few times. The J gene is TRBJ2-1, the V gene TRBV5-1, with 9 bases matching TRBD2. J lost 8 bases, V lost 4 bases, and 7 bases had no gene match. Germline V gives CDR1 SGHRS, CDR2 YFSETQ. The CDR3 covers 14 residues. CDR3 protein: CASSHGLAKDEQFF. The CDR3 DNA reads as TGCGCCAGCAGCCACGGACTAGCGAAGGATGAGCAGTTCTTC.

In this sample, this clone turned up a few times. This rearrangement joins TRBV4-3 to TRBJ1-6; D is undetermined. V was cut by 3 bases and J by 8 bases, with 14 bases left in between. Germline CDR1 is LGHNA and CDR2 is YSLEER. The CDR3 is made up of 15 amino acids. The CDR3 sequence is CASSQALDGDSPLHF. CDR3 DNA sequence: TGCGCCAGCAGCCAGGCGCTCGACGGGGATTCACCCCTCCACTTT.

This clone was recorded a few times. The CDR3 nucleotides are TGCGCCAGCAGCAGACTAGCGGGAGCGGCAGAGACCCAGTACTTC. Translation: CASSRLAGAAETQYF. The V call is TRBV4-1, the J call TRBJ2-5; 12 nucleotides agree with TRBD2. There are 15 residues in the CDR3. Trimming took 5 bases from V and 4 from J; bases not matched to a gene: 5. Germline V gene sequence: CDR1 MGHRA, CDR2 YSYEKL.

As regards this clone: Other DNA sequences in the sample encode the same CDR3. The rearrangement uses TRBV19 and TRBJ1-5; TRBD1 aligns across 7 bases. The ends lost 5 bases at V and 7 bases at J; junction bases unmatched: 8. The CDR3 totals 14 residues. Germline V gene data show CDR1 as LNHDA and CDR2 as SQIVND (reference sequence). The CDR3 reads CASSPDRDGQPQHF. CDR3 DNA sequence: TGTGCCAGTAGTCCCGACAGGGACGGACAGCCCCAGCATTTT.

Points on this clone: The junction departs from germline at one end; a sequencing error may be responsible. J is TRBJ2-5 and V is TRBV7-7, with D perhaps TRBD2 (6 bases). CDR3 length equals 15 residues. Germline V lookup: CDR1 SSHAT, CDR2 FNYEAQ (reference sequence). This CDR3 is CASTAGGMDTETQYF. CDR3 DNA sequence: TGTGCTAGCACGGCCGGGGGAATGGATACTGAGACCCAGTACTTC.

Concerning this clone: One junction end disagrees with the germline gene, perhaps due to a read error. The CDR3 sequence: CAISGDRVALF. DNA for the CDR3: TGTGCCATCAGTGGAGACAGGGTTGCTCTCTTT. V is TRBV10-3 and J is TRBJ1-1; 7 positions match TRBD1. Germline loops: CDR1 ENHRY, CDR2 SYGVKD. The length of the CDR3 is 11 residues.

The V and J genes are TRBV27 and TRBJ2-1, with TRBD2 identical over 16 bases. The CDR3 length is 16 residues. Trimming removed 4 bases from V and 8 bases from J; junction bases left unmatched: 5. Germline CDR1 MNHEY, CDR2 SMNVEV (reference sequence). The CDR3 DNA is TGTGCCAGCAGTTCACCCGGGACTAGCGGGAGGGATGAGCAGTTCTTC. Translated, it gives CASSSPGTSGRDEQFF.